A selection of T cell receptor beta chains follows, all from one sample in a study of blood T cell repertoires in COVID-19. Here immunoSEQ multiplex PCR was the method, and the copy in TCRdb shows in-frame clones only, minus some. The sample records some 73,000 clones, 65% to 85% being singletons. Material for sequencing was peripheral blood. The receptors were sampled from a woman aged 55-75 years with acute or convalescent COVID-19. Both conserved end residues are part of each CDR3. The D gene is left open where the match is weak. Not every row has a clone size; where given, it reads once, few, many or a size class.

j_call | v_call | d_call | clone_size | cdr3_aa | cdr3_nt
TRBJ2-3 | TRBV5-4 | TRBD1 | once | CASTSGQTQYF | TGTGCCAGCACCTCGGGACAGACGCAGTATTTT
TRBJ2-7 | TRBV5-1 | TRBD2 | - | CASSFTAGRFEQYF | TGCGCCAGCAGCTTTACAGCGGGGAGATTCGAGCAGTACTTC
TRBJ2-3 | TRBV13 | TRBD1 | - | CASTTIGQGSDTQYF | TGTGCCAGCACCACAATAGGACAGGGGTCAGATACGCAGTATTTT
TRBJ2-5 | TRBV3-1/TRBV3-2 | TRBD2 | - | CASTGTSGRQETQYF | TGTGCCAGTACCGGGACTAGCGGGAGACAAGAGACCCAGTACTTC
TRBJ1-2 | TRBV7-9 | - | once | CASSPRQNPNYGYTF | TGTGCCAGCAGCCCCCGACAGAACCCTAACTATGGCTACACCTTC
TRBJ2-6 | TRBV4-1 | TRBD1 | few | CASSQGQGAGANVLTF | TGCGCCAGCAGCCAAGGACAGGGGGCTGGGGCCAACGTCCTGACTTTC
TRBJ1-5 | TRBV19 | - | - | CASSMGGNQPQHF | TGTGCCAGTAGTATGGGAGGTAATCAGCCCCAGCATTTT
TRBJ1-5 | TRBV27 | TRBD1 | - | CASSETGDEAQPQHF | TGTGCCAGCAGCGAAACAGGGGATGAAGCGCAGCCCCAGCATTTT
TRBJ1-1 | TRBV20-1 | - | - | CRGTSGTDAFF | TGCAGAGGTACCTCGGGAACCGATGCTTTCTTT
TRBJ1-2 | TRBV12-5 | - | - | CASGPPGSYGYTF | TGTGCTAGTGGTCCTCCCGGGTCCTATGGCTACACCTTC
TRBJ1-5 | TRBV5-8 | TRBD1 | - | CASSRTTGTEGNQPQHF | TGTGCCAGCAGCCGTACGACAGGGACGGAGGGCAATCAGCCCCAGCATTTT
TRBJ2-7 | TRBV7-3 | - | few | CASSSGLPPYEQYF | TGTGCCAGCAGCTCGGGACTCCCCCCCTACGAGCAGTACTTC
TRBJ2-7 | TRBV7-2 | TRBD1 | - | CASSWDRAYEQYF | TGTGCCAGCTCATGGGACAGGGCCTACGAGCAGTACTTC
TRBJ1-1 | TRBV15 | TRBD1 | - | CATSVRPGQGSYTEAFF | TGTGCCACCAGCGTGAGACCGGGACAGGGAAGCTACACTGAAGCTTTCTTT
TRBJ2-7 | TRBV5-1 | - | - | CASSAGTYFSAPYEQYF | TGCGCCAGCAGCGCCGGGACTTACTTTTCGGCACCCTACGAGCAGTACTTC
TRBJ2-7 | TRBV5-1 | TRBD2 | - | CASSPDAGGGYEQYF | TGCGCCAGCAGCCCGGACGCAGGCGGGGGCTACGAGCAGTACTTC
TRBJ1-5 | TRBV7-9 | - | - | CATTEGDNQPQHF | TGTGCCACCACTGAAGGGGACAATCAGCCCCAGCATTTT
TRBJ2-1 | TRBV5-4 | TRBD2 | - | CASSFGSGGAYNEQFF | TGTGCCAGCAGCTTCGGAAGCGGGGGAGCGTACAATGAGCAGTTCTTC
TRBJ2-2 | TRBV2 | TRBD2 | - | CASSKIAGGNTGELFF | TGTGCCAGCAGTAAAATAGCGGGAGGGAACACCGGGGAGCTGTTTTTT
TRBJ2-7 | TRBV6-2/TRBV6-3 | TRBD1 | once | CASSYGAGGGYEQYF | TGTGCCAGCAGTTACGGCGCAGGGGGCGGATACGAGCAGTACTTC
TRBJ1-1 | TRBV18 | - | once | CASSPPTQGHTEAFF | TGTGCCAGCTCACCCCCGACTCAGGGCCACACTGAAGCTTTCTTT
TRBJ1-1 | TRBV27 | TRBD1 | - | CASRRDRAAEAFF | TGTGCCAGCAGGCGGGACAGGGCGGCTGAAGCTTTCTTT
TRBJ1-2 | TRBV7-9 | TRBD1 | - | CASSFSGGRGYTF | TGTGCCAGCAGCTTCTCAGGGGGACGCGGCTACACCTTC
TRBJ2-1 | TRBV24-1 | TRBD2 | once | CATSDSGTREQFF | TGTGCCACCAGTGATTCCGGGACTAGAGAGCAGTTCTTC
TRBJ2-3 | TRBV7-9 | - | - | CASSPGSTDTQYF | TGTGCCAGCAGTCCGGGGAGCACAGATACGCAGTATTTT
TRBJ1-5 | TRBV5-8 | TRBD1 | few | CASSAGTGVGNQPQHF | TGTGCCAGCAGCGCGGGGACAGGGGTGGGCAATCAGCCCCAGCATTTT
TRBJ1-1 | TRBV19 | - | - | CASSVAGIKRMNTEAFF | TGTGCCAGTAGTGTCGCCGGGATTAAGCGAATGAACACTGAAGCTTTCTTT
TRBJ1-1 | TRBV2 | - | - | CASSDAGPVIRNTEAFF | TGTGCCAGCAGTGATGCGGGGCCGGTGATTCGGAACACTGAAGCTTTCTTT
TRBJ1-1 | TRBV4-1 | - | - | CASSQAPRQSAEAFF | TGCGCCAGCAGCCAAGCCCCTAGGCAAAGCGCTGAAGCTTTCTTT
TRBJ1-5 | TRBV6-5 | - | few | CASSQGTNQPQHF | TGTGCCAGCAGCCAGGGTACCAATCAGCCCCAGCATTTT
TRBJ2-7 | TRBV27 | TRBD1 | - | CASSFSGTGGSYSYEQYF | TGTGCCAGCAGTTTCTCCGGGACAGGGGGGTCCTACTCCTACGAGCAGTACTTC
TRBJ2-2 | TRBV7-9 | - | - | CASSFDSYTGELFF | TGTGCCAGCAGCTTTGACTCTTACACCGGGGAGCTGTTTTTT
TRBJ2-7 | TRBV28 | - | - | CASNPTQGDIYEQYF | TGTGCCAGCAACCCCACCCAGGGTGATATCTACGAGCAGTACTTC
TRBJ2-2 | TRBV6-6 | TRBD2 | few | CASSRHRTSGEYTGELFF | TGTGCCAGCAGTCGCCATCGGACTAGCGGGGAGTACACCGGGGAGCTGTTTTTT
TRBJ1-2 | TRBV7-9 | - | - | CASSLGHLWGYTF | TGTGCCAGCAGCCTGGGACATTTGTGGGGCTACACCTTC
TRBJ2-3 | TRBV7-3 | - | - | CASSSKLADTQYF | TGTGCCAGCAGCTCGAAACTAGCAGATACGCAGTATTTT
TRBJ1-5 | TRBV7-9 | TRBD1 | - | CASSEGQVNQPQHF | TGTGCCAGCAGCGAAGGACAGGTCAATCAGCCCCAGCATTTT
TRBJ1-1 | TRBV30 | - | - | CAWRAFVNTEAFF | TGTGCCTGGAGGGCATTCGTGAACACTGAAGCTTTCTTT
TRBJ1-4 | TRBV18 | - | - | CASSPRTQNEKLFF | TGTGCCAGCTCACCACGGACACAGAATGAAAAACTGTTTTTT
TRBJ2-3 | TRBV10-3 | TRBD2 | - | CAISGGGAGTDTQYF | TGTGCCATCAGTGGCGGGGGGGCGGGCACAGATACGCAGTATTTT
TRBJ1-2 | TRBV24-1 | TRBD1 | few | CATSDSGGGNYGYTF | TGTGCCACCAGTGATTCAGGGGGAGGTAACTATGGCTACACCTTC
TRBJ1-1 | TRBV13 | - | - | CASTQGHAPGTEAFF | TGTGCCAGCACCCAGGGACACGCACCGGGGACTGAAGCTTTCTTT
TRBJ2-2 | TRBV19 | TRBD2 | - | CASSRWTSGRANTGELFF | TGTGCCAGTAGTAGATGGACTAGCGGGAGGGCAAACACCGGGGAGCTGTTTTTT
TRBJ1-2 | TRBV5-5 | - | - | CASSAGATNYGYTF | TGTGCCAGCAGCGCGGGAGCGACTAACTATGGCTACACCTTC
TRBJ1-2 | TRBV29-1 | - | - | CSTRGADGYTF | TGCTCCACCCGGGGGGCGGATGGCTACACCTTC
TRBJ1-6 | TRBV3-1/TRBV3-2 | - | few | CASSRQDAYNSPLHF | TGTGCCAGCAGCCGACAGGACGCCTATAATTCACCCCTCCACTTT
TRBJ1-2 | TRBV4-1 | - | - | CASSQRENYGYTF | TGCGCCAGCAGCCAAAGAGAGAACTATGGCTACACCTTC
TRBJ1-6 | TRBV25-1 | - | - | CASSDMANSPLHF | TGTGCCAGCAGTGACATGGCTAATTCACCCCTCCACTTT
TRBJ2-7 | TRBV5-6 | - | - | CASSLAGGTRRDEQYF | TGTGCCAGCAGCTTGGCGGGCGGGACGCGTAGGGACGAGCAGTACTTC
TRBJ2-3 | TRBV18 | TRBD2 | - | CASSPESGSVTQYF | TGTGCCAGCTCACCTGAGAGCGGGAGTGTGACGCAGTATTTT
TRBJ2-3 | TRBV5-1 | - | - | CAIRLEGTDTQYF | TGCGCCATCCGGCTGGAGGGCACAGATACGCAGTATTTT
TRBJ2-3 | TRBV19 | - | - | CASSREGWDTQYF | TGTGCCAGTAGCAGGGAAGGGTGGGATACGCAGTATTTT
TRBJ2-2 | TRBV7-2 | - | once | CASSFGSSGELFF | TGTGCCAGCAGCTTCGGTAGCTCCGGGGAGCTGTTTTTT